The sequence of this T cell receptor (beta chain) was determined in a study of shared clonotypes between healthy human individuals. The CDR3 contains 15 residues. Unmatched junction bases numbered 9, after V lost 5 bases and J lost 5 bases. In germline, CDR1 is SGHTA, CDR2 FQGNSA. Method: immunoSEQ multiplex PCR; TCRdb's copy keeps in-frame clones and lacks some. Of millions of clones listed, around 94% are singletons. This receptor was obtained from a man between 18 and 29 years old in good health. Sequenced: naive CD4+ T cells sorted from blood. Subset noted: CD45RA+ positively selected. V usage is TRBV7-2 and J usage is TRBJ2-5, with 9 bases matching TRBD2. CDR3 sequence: CASSPTAGGYETQYF. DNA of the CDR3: TGTGCCAGCAGCCCCACCGCGGGGGGGTATGAGACCCAGTACTTC.